A selection of T cell receptor beta chains follows, all from one sample in a study of Graves' ophthalmopathy and Graves' hyperthyroidism. A single record per CDR3 protein comes from TCRdb applying MiXCR to the multiplex PCR reads. The data hold about 390,000 distinct CDR3 sequences, with about 17% observed a single time. The material sequenced was peripheral blood. These receptors were taken from an adult woman with stable Graves' hyperthyroidism. The conserved cysteine and the conserved F or W are not part of the CDR3 here.

v_gene | CDR3aa
TRBV11-1 | ASSKAMAPNTGELF
TRBV28 | ASSFGAGVGAYEQY
TRBV6-1 | ASRLDINYGYT
TRBV20-1 | SADHTAQGQETQY
TRBV19 | ASSITREETQY
TRBV29-1 | SVARTGPNTEAF
TRBV7-2 | ASSLRDRGNPEAF
TRBV6-1 | ASSAQVTGNIQY
TRBV6-5 | ASSYAAGETEAF
TRBV11-2 | ASSFGFAAYEQY
TRBV30 | AWTFRGGVGGANVLT
TRBV7-2 | ASSFGRPGGNTIY
TRBV24-1 | ATRGQGQETQY
TRBV6-5 | ASKRDRLNQPQH
TRBV7-2 | ASSLGVLPIGGYT
TRBV12-3/TRBV12-4 | ASSRPPASYGYT
TRBV20-1 | SASGGDMNTEAF
TRBV4-3 | ASSQDRSLQETQY
TRBV28 | ASSLGTKRGETQY
TRBV4-1 | ASSQDRGLAGYNEQF
TRBV29-1 | SVVTRAEAF
TRBV18 | ASSPGRLDSGNTIY
TRBV6-2/TRBV6-3 | ASSYGVGRIMNTEAF
TRBV7-3 | ASSFLGANVLT
TRBV6-1 | ASSTGTVNGEQY
TRBV29-1 | SVLPRGVYTEAF
TRBV6-6 | ASSYSGDGANVLT
TRBV7-8 | ASSLAAWWAAYNSPLH
TRBV11-2 | ASSSHPGNTIY
TRBV2 | ASRPYRQGALNTEAF
TRBV18 | ASSSPSGYEQY
TRBV6-5 | ASSYSGQGPYEQY
TRBV25-1 | ASSEQGGSLVGETQY
TRBV7-2 | VSSRDGNGYT
TRBV9 | ASSVAATGPGELF
TRBV29-1 | SVEERDSSYEQY
TRBV20-1 | SASSRPDSPYEQY
TRBV7-2 | ASSTQTGEETQY
TRBV2 | ASNPDRGSSGYT
TRBV6-2/TRBV6-3 | ASRTRAGGHVEQY
TRBV5-1 | ASSLRGDSNRPQH
TRBV20-1 | SARLRDKRYEQY
TRBV28 | ASSLGVIGYGYT
TRBV19 | ASTTFAGSNTEAF
TRBV6-5 | ASRRDNNYGYT
TRBV7-2 | ASSPTDQSYEQY
TRBV11-2 | ASSAIWGGGLGTEAF
TRBV29-1 | SVGQPGTDTQY
TRBV29-1 | SVGGGLNTEAF
TRBV28 | ASSFVSGKTLDSYEQY
TRBV7-2 | ASSQGTESSYEQY
TRBV6-5 | ASSQGQGVHEQY
TRBV12-3/TRBV12-4 | ASSFSHAPLH
TRBV7-3 | ASSFDGTGSYEQY
TRBV6-1 | ASSELLLNGELF
TRBV15 | ATSREAVPRNYT
TRBV6-2/TRBV6-3 | ASSYRAGAAASFYEQY
TRBV20-1 | SARDVKETQY